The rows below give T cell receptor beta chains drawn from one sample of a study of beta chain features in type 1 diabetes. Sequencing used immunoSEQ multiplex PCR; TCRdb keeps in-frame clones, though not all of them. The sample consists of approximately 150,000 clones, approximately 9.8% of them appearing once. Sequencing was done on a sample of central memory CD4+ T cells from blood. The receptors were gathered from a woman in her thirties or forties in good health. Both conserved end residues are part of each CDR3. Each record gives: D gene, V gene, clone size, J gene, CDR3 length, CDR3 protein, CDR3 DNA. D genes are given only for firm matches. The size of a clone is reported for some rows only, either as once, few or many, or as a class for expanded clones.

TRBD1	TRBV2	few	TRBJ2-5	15	CASSFRDSPGETQYF	TGTGCCAGCAGTTTCCGGGACAGTCCGGGGGAGACCCAGTACTTC
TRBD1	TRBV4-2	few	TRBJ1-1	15	CASSPTGGVDTEAFF	TGTGCCAGCAGCCCGACAGGGGGCGTAGACACTGAAGCTTTCTTT
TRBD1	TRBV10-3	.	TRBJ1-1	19	CAIAGTRDREYTGGTEAFF	TGTGCCATCGCGGGGACCCGGGACAGGGAATATACTGGAGGCACTGAAGCTTTCTTT
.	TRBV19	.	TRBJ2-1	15	CASSQGPLTYNEQFF	TGTGCCAGTAGTCAGGGTCCTCTAACCTACAATGAGCAGTTCTTC
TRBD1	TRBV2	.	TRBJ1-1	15	CASSRGQGLGTEAFF	TGTGCCAGCAGTAGAGGACAGGGTTTGGGCACTGAAGCTTTCTTT
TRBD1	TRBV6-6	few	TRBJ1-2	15	CASSLGTGGVYGYTF	TGTGCCAGCAGCCTGGGGACAGGGGGTGTCTATGGCTACACCTTC
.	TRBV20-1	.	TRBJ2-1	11	CSATLNNEQFF	TGCAGTGCTACACTCAACAATGAGCAGTTCTTC
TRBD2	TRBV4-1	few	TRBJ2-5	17	CASSQSGLAGGQETQYF	TGCGCCAGCAGCCAATCGGGACTAGCGGGGGGTCAAGAGACCCAGTACTTC
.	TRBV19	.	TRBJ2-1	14	CASSLGSQYNEQFF	TGTGCCAGTAGTCTAGGGAGCCAGTACAATGAGCAGTTCTTC
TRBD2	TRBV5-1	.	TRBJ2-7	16	CASSGTPGLVSYEQYF	TGCGCCAGCAGCGGGACCCCAGGACTAGTTTCCTACGAGCAGTACTTC
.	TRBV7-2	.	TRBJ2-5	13	CASSRGREETQYF	TGTGCCAGCAGCCGGGGGCGGGAGGAGACCCAGTACTTC
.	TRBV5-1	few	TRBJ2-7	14	CASSLGSSIYEQYF	TGCGCCAGCAGCTTGGGGAGCTCGATCTACGAGCAGTACTTC
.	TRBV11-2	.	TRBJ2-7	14	CASSPIRRGYEQYF	TGTGCCAGCTCCCCGATCCGGAGGGGTTACGAGCAGTACTTC
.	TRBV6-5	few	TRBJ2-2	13	CASSSPNTGELFF	TGTGCCAGCAGTTCCCCAAACACCGGGGAGCTGTTTTTT
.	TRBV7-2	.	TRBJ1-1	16	CASSSRAWTENTEAFF	TGTGCCAGCAGCTCACGGGCCTGGACAGAGAACACTGAAGCTTTCTTT
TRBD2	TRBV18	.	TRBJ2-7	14	CASSPGLAAYEQYF	TGTGCCAGCTCACCGGGACTAGCGGCCTACGAGCAGTACTTC
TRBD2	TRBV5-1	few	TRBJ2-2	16	CASSLSGGANTGELFF	TGCGCCAGCAGCTTAAGCGGGGGGGCGAACACCGGGGAGCTGTTTTTT
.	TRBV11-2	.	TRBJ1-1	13	CASSLDQNTEAFF	TGTGCCAGCAGCTTAGACCAGAACACTGAAGCTTTCTTT
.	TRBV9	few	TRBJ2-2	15	CASSVAPGGGGELFF	TGTGCCAGCAGCGTAGCTCCAGGGGGAGGAGGGGAGCTGTTTTTT
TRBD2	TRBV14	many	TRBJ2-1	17	CASSRGTYRGEGDEQFF	TGTGCCAGCAGCCGAGGAACCTATCGGGGGGAAGGGGATGAGCAGTTCTTC
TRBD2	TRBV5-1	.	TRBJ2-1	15	CASSLAGGTNNEQFF	TGCGCCAGCAGCTTGGCGGGGGGGACTAACAATGAGCAGTTCTTC
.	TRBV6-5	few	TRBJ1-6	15	CASKSTASYNSPLHF	TGTGCCAGCAAATCGACAGCCTCCTATAATTCACCCCTCCACTTT
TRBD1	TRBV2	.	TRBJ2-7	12	CASFTGGYEQYF	TGTGCCTCCTTTACAGGGGGCTACGAGCAGTACTTC
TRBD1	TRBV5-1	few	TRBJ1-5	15	CASSIGQGDNQPQHF	TGCGCCAGCAGTATCGGACAGGGAGACAATCAGCCCCAGCATTTT
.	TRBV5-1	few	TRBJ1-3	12	CASSAGENTIYF	TGCGCCAGCAGCGCGGGGGAAAACACCATATATTTT
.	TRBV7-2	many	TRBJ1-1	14	CASSFPQLNTEAFF	TGTGCCAGCAGCTTCCCCCAATTGAACACTGAAGCTTTCTTT
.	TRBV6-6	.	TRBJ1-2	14	CATPRGKGVYGYTF	TGTGCCACCCCGAGGGGTAAGGGGGTCTATGGCTACACCTTC
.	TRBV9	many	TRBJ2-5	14	CASSVQGSGETQYF	TGTGCCAGCAGCGTCCAGGGAAGCGGGGAGACCCAGTACTTC
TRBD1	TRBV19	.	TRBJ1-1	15	CASRGIGQARTEAFF	TGTGCCAGTAGGGGGATCGGACAGGCGAGGACTGAAGCTTTCTTT
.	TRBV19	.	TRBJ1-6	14	CASNPGHSDSPLHF	TGTGCCAGTAACCCAGGACATTCGGATTCACCCCTCCACTTT
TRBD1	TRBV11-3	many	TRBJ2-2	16	CASSLAGQQNTGELFF	TGTGCCAGCAGCTTAGCGGGACAGCAGAACACCGGGGAGCTGTTTTTT
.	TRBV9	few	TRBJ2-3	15	CASSETSLSVDTQYF	TGTGCCAGCAGCGAAACTAGTTTATCGGTAGATACGCAGTATTTT
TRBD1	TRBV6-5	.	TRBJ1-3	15	CASSRKTGFGNTIYF	TGTGCCAGCAGTCGGAAGACAGGGTTTGGAAACACCATATATTTT
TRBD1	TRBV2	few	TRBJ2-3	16	CASSERTGGRADTQYF	TGTGCCAGCAGTGAGCGCACAGGGGGACGGGCAGATACGCAGTATTTT
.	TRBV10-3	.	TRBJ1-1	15	CAISESELMNTEAFF	TGTGCCATCAGTGAGTCAGAGCTAATGAACACTGAAGCTTTCTTT
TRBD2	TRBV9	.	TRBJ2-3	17	CASSVAPGTSGGDTQYF	TGTGCCAGCAGCGTAGCACCAGGGACTAGCGGGGGAGATACGCAGTATTTT
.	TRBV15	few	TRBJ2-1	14	CATSRDQGLGEQFF	TGTGCCACCAGCAGAGATCAGGGCTTGGGCGAGCAGTTCTTC
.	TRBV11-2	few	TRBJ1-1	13	CASRSGWNTEAFF	TGTGCCAGCAGAAGCGGATGGAACACTGAAGCTTTCTTT
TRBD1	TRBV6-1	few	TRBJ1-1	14	CASPDRGRLAEAFF	TGTGCCAGCCCCGACAGGGGGCGGTTGGCTGAAGCTTTCTTT
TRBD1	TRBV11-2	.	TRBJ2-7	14	CASSLMQGAQEQYF	TGTGCCAGCAGCTTAATGCAGGGGGCGCAAGAGCAGTACTTC
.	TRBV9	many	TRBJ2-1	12	CASSAERNEQFF	TGTGCCAGCAGCGCCGAGAGGAATGAGCAGTTCTTC
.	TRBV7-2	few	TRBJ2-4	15	CASSFVKGWSNIQYF	TGTGCCAGCAGTTTTGTTAAGGGGTGGTCGAACATTCAGTACTTC
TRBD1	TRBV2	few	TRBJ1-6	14	CASSDRGRVSPLHF	TGTGCCAGCAGTGACAGGGGGCGGGTTTCACCCCTCCACTTT
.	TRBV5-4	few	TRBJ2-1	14	CASSFSASYNEQFF	TGTGCCAGCAGCTTCAGCGCCTCCTACAATGAGCAGTTCTTC
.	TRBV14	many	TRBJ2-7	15	CASSQRTSLSYEQYF	TGTGCCAGCAGCCAGCGAACTAGCCTCAGCTACGAGCAGTACTTC
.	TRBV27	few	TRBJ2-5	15	CASSNPGLYKETQYF	TGTGCCAGCAGTAACCCGGGACTTTACAAAGAGACCCAGTACTTC
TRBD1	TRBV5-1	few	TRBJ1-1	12	CASSSGTAEAFF	TGCGCCAGCAGCTCCGGGACAGCTGAAGCTTTCTTT
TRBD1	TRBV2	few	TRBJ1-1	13	CASRETGSAEAFF	TGTGCCAGCAGAGAGACAGGGAGCGCTGAAGCTTTCTTT
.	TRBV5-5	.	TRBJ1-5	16	CASSPRGGVAGQPQHF	TGTGCCAGCAGTCCCCGGGGGGGAGTGGCGGGACAGCCCCAGCATTTT
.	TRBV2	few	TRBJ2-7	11	CASTRGYEQYF	TGTGCCAGCACTCGCGGCTACGAGCAGTACTTC
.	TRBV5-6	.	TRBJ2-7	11	CASSREYEQYF	TGTGCCAGCAGCCGGGAGTACGAGCAGTACTTC
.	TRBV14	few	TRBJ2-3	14	CASSQDPGADTQYF	TGTGCCAGCAGCCAAGACCCCGGGGCAGATACGCAGTATTTT
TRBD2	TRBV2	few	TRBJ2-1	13	CASSGGGNNEQFF	TGTGCCAGCAGTGGGGGGGGAAACAATGAGCAGTTCTTC